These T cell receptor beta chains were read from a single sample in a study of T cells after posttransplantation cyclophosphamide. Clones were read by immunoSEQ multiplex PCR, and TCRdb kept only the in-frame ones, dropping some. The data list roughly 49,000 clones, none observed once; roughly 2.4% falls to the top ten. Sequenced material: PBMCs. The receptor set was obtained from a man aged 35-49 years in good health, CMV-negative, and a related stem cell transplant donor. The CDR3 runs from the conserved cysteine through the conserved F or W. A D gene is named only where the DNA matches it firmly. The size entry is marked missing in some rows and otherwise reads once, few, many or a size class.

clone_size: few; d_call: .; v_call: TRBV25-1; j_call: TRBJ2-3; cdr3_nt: TGTGCCAGCAGTGAGTACAGAGATTCTTATACGCAGTATTTT; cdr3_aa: CASSEYRDSYTQYF
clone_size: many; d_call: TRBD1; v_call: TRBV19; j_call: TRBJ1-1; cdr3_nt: TGTGCCAGTAGTGTGACAGGGGTAGACACTGAAGCTTTCTTT; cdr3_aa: CASSVTGVDTEAFF
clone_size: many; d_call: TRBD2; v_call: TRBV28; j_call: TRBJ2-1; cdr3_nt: TGTGCCAGCAGTTTAAGGGGCTTCGCCGGGACTAGCGGAGACTCCTACAATGAGCAGTTCTTC; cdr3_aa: CASSLRGFAGTSGDSYNEQFF
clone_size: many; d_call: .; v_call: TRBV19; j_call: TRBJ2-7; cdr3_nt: TGTGCCAGTAGTATAGGAGCTACTTATTACGAGCAGTACTTC; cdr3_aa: CASSIGATYYEQYF
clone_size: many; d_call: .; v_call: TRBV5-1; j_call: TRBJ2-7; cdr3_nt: TGCGCCAGCAGCCAAGGGGTTTACGAGCAGTACTTC; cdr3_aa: CASSQGVYEQYF
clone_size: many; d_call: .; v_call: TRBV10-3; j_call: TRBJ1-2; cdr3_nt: TGTGCCATCAGTAAGGGGGACTATGGCTACACCTTC; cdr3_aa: CAISKGDYGYTF
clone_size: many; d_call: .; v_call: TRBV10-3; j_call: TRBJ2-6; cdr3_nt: TGTGCCATCAGTGCTCCGACAGCCTCTGGGGCCAACGTCCTGACTTTC; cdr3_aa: CAISAPTASGANVLTF
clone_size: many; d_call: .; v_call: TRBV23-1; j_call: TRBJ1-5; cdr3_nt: TGCGCCTGCCTGAGGGGGACATCAGATCAGCCCCAGCATTTT; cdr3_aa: CACLRGTSDQPQHF
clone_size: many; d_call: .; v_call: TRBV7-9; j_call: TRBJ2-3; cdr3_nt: TGTGCCAGCAGCTTCGAGGGATCCGCAGATACGCAGTATTTT; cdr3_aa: CASSFEGSADTQYF
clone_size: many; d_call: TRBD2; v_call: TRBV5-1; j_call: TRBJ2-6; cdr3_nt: TGCGCCAGCAGCCCCAGGGGCAGCGGGGGCTCTGGGGCCAACGTCCTGACTTTC; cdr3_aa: CASSPRGSGGSGANVLTF
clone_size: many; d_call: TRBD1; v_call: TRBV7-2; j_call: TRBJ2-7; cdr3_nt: TGTGCCAGCAGCTTCCGTGGACAGGGTGCTTCCTACGAGCAGTACTTC; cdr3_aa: CASSFRGQGASYEQYF
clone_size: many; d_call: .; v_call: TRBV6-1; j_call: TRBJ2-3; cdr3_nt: TGTGCCAGCAGTGTATCGGTTAGCACAGATACGCAGTATTTT; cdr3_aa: CASSVSVSTDTQYF
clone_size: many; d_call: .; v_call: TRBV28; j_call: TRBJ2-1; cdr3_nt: TGTGCCAGCAGTTTCCCCGCAGGCAAATACAATGAGCAGTTCTTC; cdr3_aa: CASSFPAGKYNEQFF
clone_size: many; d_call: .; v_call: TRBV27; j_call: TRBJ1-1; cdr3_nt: TGTGCCAGCAGTCCCTCACGGGGGGGGACTGAAGCTTTCTTT; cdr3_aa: CASSPSRGGTEAFF
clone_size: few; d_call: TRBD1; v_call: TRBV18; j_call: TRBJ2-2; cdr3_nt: TGTGCCAGCTCACCGGCGGTGGGACCGGGACAGGGGTCCGGGGAGCTGTTTTTT; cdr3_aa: CASSPAVGPGQGSGELFF
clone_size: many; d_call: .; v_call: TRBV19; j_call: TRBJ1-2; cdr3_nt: TGTGCCAGTAGTAGCGGGGCCACCTATGGCTACACCTTC; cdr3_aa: CASSSGATYGYTF
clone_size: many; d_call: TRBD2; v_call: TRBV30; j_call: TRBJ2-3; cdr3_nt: TGTGCCTGGAGTCCGGGACTAGCGGGAGCATATACGCAGTATTTT; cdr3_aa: CAWSPGLAGAYTQYF
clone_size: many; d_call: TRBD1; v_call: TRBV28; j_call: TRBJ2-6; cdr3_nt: TGTGCCAGCAGGCCTACAGGGGCAGGGGCCAACGTCCTGACTTTC; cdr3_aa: CASRPTGAGANVLTF
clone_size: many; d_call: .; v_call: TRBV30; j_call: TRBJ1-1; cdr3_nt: TGTGCCTGGGGCGGCATGAACACTGAAGCTTTCTTT; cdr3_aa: CAWGGMNTEAFF
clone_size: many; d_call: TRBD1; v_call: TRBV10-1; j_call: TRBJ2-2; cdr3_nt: TGCGCCAGCAGTGCCGACAGGGGAAAGGGCGGGGAGCTGTTTTTT; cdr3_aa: CASSADRGKGGELFF
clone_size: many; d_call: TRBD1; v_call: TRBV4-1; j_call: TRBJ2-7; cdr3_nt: TGCGCCAGCAGTCTAGGGACAGGTTCCCTCGAGCAGTACTTC; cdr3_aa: CASSLGTGSLEQYF
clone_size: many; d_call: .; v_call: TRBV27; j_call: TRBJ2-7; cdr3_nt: TGTGCCAGCAGTCCACTTTCCGAGGAGGAGCAGTACTTC; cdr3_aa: CASSPLSEEEQYF
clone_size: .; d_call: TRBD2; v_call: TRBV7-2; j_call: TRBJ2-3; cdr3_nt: TGTGCCAGCAGCTCGGGACTAGCGGGAGAGTTTCGGCCCACAGATACGCAGTATTTT; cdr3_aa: CASSSGLAGEFRPTDTQYF
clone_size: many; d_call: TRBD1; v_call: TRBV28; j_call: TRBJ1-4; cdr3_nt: TGTGCCAGCAGTAGGGGGGACAGGCGGCCCGAAAAACTGTTTTTT; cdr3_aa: CASSRGDRRPEKLFF
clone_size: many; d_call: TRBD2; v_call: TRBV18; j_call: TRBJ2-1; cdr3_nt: TGTGCCAGCTCACCACCGGGACTAGCGGGATCTCCCTACAATGAGCAGTTCTTC; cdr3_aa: CASSPPGLAGSPYNEQFF
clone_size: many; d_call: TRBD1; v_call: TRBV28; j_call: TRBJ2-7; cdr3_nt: TGTGCCAGCCGACCACCGGGACAGGTCTCCTACGAGCAGTACTTC; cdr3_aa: CASRPPGQVSYEQYF
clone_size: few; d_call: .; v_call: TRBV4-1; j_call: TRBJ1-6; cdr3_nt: TGCGCCAGCAGCCAAGATCGGGTCGATTCACCCCTCCACTTT; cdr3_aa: CASSQDRVDSPLHF
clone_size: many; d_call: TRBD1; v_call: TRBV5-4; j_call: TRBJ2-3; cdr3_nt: TGTGCCAGCAGCTTGGCAGTGACAGGGGGGGTAGATACGCAGTATTTT; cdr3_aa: CASSLAVTGGVDTQYF
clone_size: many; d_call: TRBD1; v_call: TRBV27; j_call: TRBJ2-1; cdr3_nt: TGTGCCAGCAGTAAGGGACAGAGCTCCTACAATGAGCAGTTCTTC; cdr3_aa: CASSKGQSSYNEQFF
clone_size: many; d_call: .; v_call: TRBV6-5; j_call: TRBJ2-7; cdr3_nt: TGTGCCAGCAGCCCCGGGACAACCTTCGAGCAGTACTTC; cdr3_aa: CASSPGTTFEQYF
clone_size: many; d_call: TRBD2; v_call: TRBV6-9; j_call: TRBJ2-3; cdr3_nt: TGTGCCAGCAGTTATCTAGCGGGGAGCACAGATACGCAGTATTTT; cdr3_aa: CASSYLAGSTDTQYF
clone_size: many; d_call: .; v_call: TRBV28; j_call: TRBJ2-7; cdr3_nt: TGTGCCAGCAGTTGGAGGGAGCAGTACTTC; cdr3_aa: CASSWREQYF
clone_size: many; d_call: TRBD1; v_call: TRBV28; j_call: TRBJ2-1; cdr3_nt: TGTGCCAGCAGTTCCGCAACAGGGGGGCAACTCTACAATGAGCAGTTCTTC; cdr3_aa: CASSSATGGQLYNEQFF
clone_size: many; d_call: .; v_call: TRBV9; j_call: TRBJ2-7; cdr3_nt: TGTGCCAGCAGTGATAGGGAAAGGACAGAATACTACGAGCAGTACTTC; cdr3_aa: CASSDRERTEYYEQYF
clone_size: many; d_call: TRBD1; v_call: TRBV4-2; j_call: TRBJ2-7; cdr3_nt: TGTGCCAGCAGCCAAGACCTCGACAGGGGGCAGTACTTC; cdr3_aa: CASSQDLDRGQYF
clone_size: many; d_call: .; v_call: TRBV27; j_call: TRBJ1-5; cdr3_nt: TGTGCCAGCAAAGATAGGGGGGGCTGGGGCAATCAGCCCCAGCATTTT; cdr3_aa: CASKDRGGWGNQPQHF
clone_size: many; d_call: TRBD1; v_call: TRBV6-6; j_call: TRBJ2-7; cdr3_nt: TGTGCCAGCAGTGCACCCGGGACAGCCTACGAGCAGTACTTC; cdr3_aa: CASSAPGTAYEQYF
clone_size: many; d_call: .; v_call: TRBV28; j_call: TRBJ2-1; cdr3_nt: TGTGCCAGCAGTTTAGCGGCAGGGTCATTCTTCAATGAGCAGTTCTTC; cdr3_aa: CASSLAAGSFFNEQFF
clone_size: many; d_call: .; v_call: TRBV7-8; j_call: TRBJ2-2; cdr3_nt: TGTGCCAGCAGCGCCAGACCGGGGGGCCGGAACACCGGGGAGCTGTTTTTT; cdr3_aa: CASSARPGGRNTGELFF
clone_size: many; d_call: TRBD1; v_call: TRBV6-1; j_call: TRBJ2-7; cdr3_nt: TGTGCCAGCAGTGACCCTGACAGGGGCCCCTACGAGCAGTACTTC; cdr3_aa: CASSDPDRGPYEQYF
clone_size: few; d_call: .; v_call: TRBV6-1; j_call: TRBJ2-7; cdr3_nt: TGTGCCAGCAGTTCCCGGGTCTACGAGCAGTACTTC; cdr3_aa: CASSSRVYEQYF
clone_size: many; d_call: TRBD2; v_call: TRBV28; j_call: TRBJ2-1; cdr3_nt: TGTGCCAGCAGGGGACTAGCGGGAGCTGCCTACAATGAGCAGTTCTTC; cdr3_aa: CASRGLAGAAYNEQFF
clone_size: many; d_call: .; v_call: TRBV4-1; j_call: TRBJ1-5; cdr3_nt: TGCGCCAGCGGCCGGGGGATTAGCGGTCAGCCCCAGCATTTT; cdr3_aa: CASGRGISGQPQHF
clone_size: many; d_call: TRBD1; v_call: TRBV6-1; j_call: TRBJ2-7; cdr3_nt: TGTGCCAGCAGTGAAGTGTTCGACAGGGGCTACGAGCAGTACTTC; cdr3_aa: CASSEVFDRGYEQYF
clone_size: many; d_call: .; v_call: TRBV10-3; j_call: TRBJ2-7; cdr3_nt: TGTGCCATCAGTGAACAGGCCTACGAGCAGTACTTC; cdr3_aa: CAISEQAYEQYF
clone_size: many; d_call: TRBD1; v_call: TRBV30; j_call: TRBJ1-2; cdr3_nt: TGTGCCTGGAGTATGCAACCGGGACAGAACTATGGCTACACCTTC; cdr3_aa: CAWSMQPGQNYGYTF
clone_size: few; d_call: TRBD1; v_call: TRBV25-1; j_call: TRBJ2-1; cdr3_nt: TGTGCCAGCAGTGATTCCGGGACAGGGGACGACAATGAGCAGTTCTTC; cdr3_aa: CASSDSGTGDDNEQFF
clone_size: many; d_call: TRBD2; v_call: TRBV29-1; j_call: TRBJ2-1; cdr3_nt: TGCAGCGTTGAGACTAGCGGGAGTTGGAATGAGCAGTTCTTC; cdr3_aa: CSVETSGSWNEQFF
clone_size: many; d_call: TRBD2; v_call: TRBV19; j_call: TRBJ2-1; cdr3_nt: TGTGCCAGTTCCGGGACTAGCGGGAGTGATGAGCAGTTCTTC; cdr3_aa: CASSGTSGSDEQFF